The 19 T cell receptor beta chains listed next were all sequenced from one sample in a study of control samples from healthy donors and cancer patients. Generated by immunoSEQ multiplex PCR, the TCRdb table keeps only in-frame clones and is missing some. The sample shows 95,000 to 100,000 clones, roughly four fifths of them seen only once. Material: blood. Source of these receptors: a man in his sixties in good health.

The chain uses TRBV6-5 and TRBJ2-2, with a tentative D call TRBD1 (5 bases). Germline-derived CDR1 and CDR2 are MNHEY and SVGAGI. Trimming cost V 6 bases and J 0 bases, with 11 bases left between them. The CDR3 is made up of 15 amino acids. The CDR3 protein is CASSPGSANTGELFF. CDR3 DNA: TGTGCCAGCAGCCCAGGGTCGGCGAACACCGGGGAGCTGTTTTTT.

This clone has more than one count but fewer than ten. The chain employs TRBV5-5 and TRBJ2-1; 10 bases align to TRBD1. This CDR3 has 14 residues. After removal of 5 bases from V and 5 bases from J, the junction contained 4 bases not matched to a gene. Germline V gene data show CDR1 as SGHKS and CDR2 as YYEKEE (reference sequence). CDR3 nucleotide sequence: TGTGCCAGCAGTAGACAGGGGGCTAACAATGAGCAGTTCTTC. This codes for CASSRQGANNEQFF.

About this clone itself: A single base separates this from a much larger clone, so it may be a read error. The CDR3, as DNA: TGTGCCAGCAGTGAGGACACCGGGGAGCTGTTTTTT. Translated, it gives CASSEDTGELFF. The chain joins TRBV2 to TRBJ2-2; no definite D call. Germline assignment: CDR1 SNHLY and CDR2 FYNNEI. The CDR3 length is 12 residues. V lost 3 bases to trimming and J lost 3 bases, with 2 bases between them.

The V gene is TRBV5-4, the J gene TRBJ2-1; maybe TRBD1 (6 bases). The germline V and J ends were trimmed by 2 bases and 7 bases, with 13 bases remaining between them. CDR1 is SGHNT, CDR2 YYREEE, per germline (reference sequence). The CDR3 extends over 14 amino acids. CDR3 amino acids: CASSFGQGNNEQFF. DNA of the CDR3: TGTGCCAGCAGCTTCGGCCAGGGGAATAATGAGCAGTTCTTC. The entire variable domain, with the rest obtained from reference TRBV5-4 and TRBJ2-1, is as follows: ETGVTQSPTHLIKTRGQQVTLRCSSQSGHNTVSWYQQALGQGPQFIFQYYREEENGRGNFPPRFSGLQFPNYSSELNVNALELDDSALYLCASSFGQGNNEQFFGPGTRLTVL.

The rearrangement joins TRBV5-6 to TRBJ1-5; D is possibly TRBD1 (5 bases). Germline V lookup: CDR1 SGHDT, CDR2 YYEEEE. CDR3 length: 14 amino acids. V dropped 6 bases and J dropped 7 bases, with 17 bases sitting between them. The CDR3, as DNA: TGTGCCAGCAATCCCGGGGGAGGTCGGCAGCCCCAGCATTTT. Translating it yields CASNPGGGRQPQHF.

The rearrangement joins TRBV7-9 to TRBJ2-7; the D call may be TRBD1 or TRBD2 (5 bases each). CDR3 size: 15 residues. V was clipped by 1 base and J by 0 bases, with 10 bases between them. CDR1 and CDR2 (germline): SEHNR, FQNEAQ (reference sequence). The CDR3 DNA sequence: TGTGCCAGCAGCTTAGAGGACACTAGCTCCTACGAGCAGTACTTC. As protein: CASSLEDTSSYEQYF.

The chain links TRBV6-5 to TRBJ1-5; D is unresolved. Per the germline V gene, CDR1 is MNHEY and CDR2 is SVGAGI. The CDR3 runs 13 residues. With 7 bases removed from V and 0 bases from J, the gap between germline ends came to 7 bases. CDR3 sequence reads: CASILNSNQPQHF. The CDR3 region has the DNA TGTGCCAGCATCCTTAATAGCAATCAGCCCCAGCATTTT.

The CDR3 loop reads CAWSVRSAGQGNQPQHF. The CDR3 DNA reads as TGTGCCTGGAGTGTACGATCGGCTGGACAGGGGAATCAGCCCCAGCATTTT. V usage is TRBV30 and J usage is TRBJ1-5; 9 bases align to TRBD1. This CDR3 comprises 17 residues. V was pared by 0 bases and J by 4 bases, with 10 bases of the junction left unmatched. Germline V gene lookup returns CDR1 GTSNPN and CDR2 SVGIG (reference sequence).

The rearrangement links TRBV14 to TRBJ2-5; 11 positions match TRBD1. The CDR3 runs 16 residues. The germline gives CDR1 SGHDN, CDR2 FVKESK. Unmatched junction bases numbered 8, after V lost 3 bases and J lost 5 bases. The chain's CDR3 is CASSHPGQGVWETQYF. The CDR3 bases are TGTGCCAGCAGCCATCCGGGACAGGGGGTGTGGGAGACCCAGTACTTC.

This clone has a handful of counts. The chain carries TRBV5-1 and TRBJ1-2; D not certain. The CDR3 has 13 amino acids. V was cut by 2 bases and J by 6 bases, with 11 bases left in between. CDR1 and CDR2 from the germline V gene are SGHRS and YFSETQ. CDR3 loop: CASSLNVRDGYTF. DNA of the CDR3: TGCGCCAGCAGCTTAAACGTTAGGGATGGCTACACCTTC.

The chain links TRBV5-6 to TRBJ2-7; 8 bases align to TRBD1. Trimming took 7 bases from V and 5 from J; bases not matched to a gene: 14. This CDR3 spans 15 amino acids. The germline CDR1 and CDR2 sequences are SGHDT and YYEEEE. Here the CDR3 DNA reads TGTGCCAGCGGTTATCCGGGACAGGCCATCCACGAGCAGTACTTC. Amino acid sequence: CASGYPGQAIHEQYF.

This chain connects TRBV9 to TRBJ2-7, with TRBD1 matching over 11 bases. Germline V gene data show CDR1 as SGDLS and CDR2 as YYNGEE. J was trimmed by 4 bases and V by 3 bases; bases with no gene match: 6. The CDR3 extends over 15 amino acids. In DNA, the CDR3 is TGTGCCAGCAGCGAAGGGACAGGGGGTATGTACGAGCAGTACTTC. The encoded protein is CASSEGTGGMYEQYF.

This clone was seen a handful of times. The rearrangement links TRBV18 to TRBJ2-3; the match to TRBD2 covers 8 bases. The trim removed 3 bases at V and 4 bases at J, leaving 6 bases unmatched. The V gene's germline CDR1 is KGHSH and CDR2 LQKENI. CDR3 length: 15 residues. CDR3 sequence reads: CASSPYGAGADTQYF. CDR3 DNA sequence: TGTGCCAGCTCACCGTACGGAGCGGGGGCAGATACGCAGTATTTT.

The J gene is TRBJ2-5, the V gene TRBV30; tentative D call: TRBD1 (6 bases). The CDR3 contains 14 residues. Trimming left V 5 bases short and J 0 bases short, with 13 bases between. CDR1 is GTSNPN, CDR2 SVGIG, per germline (reference sequence). In nucleotides, the CDR3 is TGTGCCTGGGTCGAACAGGGACACCAAGAGACCCAGTACTTC. It specifies CAWVEQGHQETQYF. The full variable domain, in which reference TRBV30 and TRBJ2-5 provide the parts outside the CDR3, is SQTIHQWPATLVQPVGSPLSLECTVEGTSNPNLYWYRQAAGRGLQLLFYSVGIGQISSEVPQNLSASRPQDRQFILSSKKLLLSDSGFYLCAWVEQGHQETQYFGPGTRLLVL.

This clone was counted only a few times. The genes are TRBV5-5 and TRBJ2-5; D may be TRBD1 (6 bases). Germline CDR1 is SGHKS and CDR2 is YYEKEE (reference sequence). There are 15 residues in the CDR3. V was trimmed by 0 bases and J by 1 base, leaving 10 bases between them. The CDR3 loop reads CASSLGDTLQETQYF. The CDR3 DNA follows: TGTGCCAGCAGCTTGGGGGACACCCTCCAAGAGACCCAGTACTTC.

The J gene is TRBJ2-4, the V gene TRBV3-1 (or the pseudogene TRBV3-2); weak D call: TRBD2 (5 bases). Per germline, CDR1 LGHDT and CDR2 YNNKEL (reference sequence). This CDR3 region has 14 residues. V was clipped by 4 bases and J by 6 bases, with 13 bases between them. CDR3 sequence (DNA): TGTGCCAGCAGCCCCGACTACCGCGGAAACATTCAGTACTTC. Encoded protein: CASSPDYRGNIQYF.

This chain links TRBV10-3 with TRBJ2-3; 14 bases map to TRBD2. The CDR3 is 17 amino acids. Germline CDR1 is ENHRY and CDR2 is SYGVKD. V lost 2 bases to trimming and J lost 4 bases; unmatched junction nucleotides: 5. In DNA, the CDR3 is TGTGCCATCAGTGAGGGACTAGCGGGGGGTTCCGCAGATACGCAGTATTTT. Residues: CAISEGLAGGSADTQYF.

This clone was observed a few times. In nucleotides, the CDR3 is TGTGCCACCAGCCCTCCGGGACACCTCTCACCCCTCCACTTT. It is translated as CATSPPGHLSPLHF. This sequence joins TRBV15 and TRBJ1-6; the D gene is possibly TRBD1 (6 bases). Germline V CDR1 and CDR2: LNHNV, YYDKDF (reference sequence). V was shortened by 5 bases and J by 10 bases, with 15 bases between the two germline ends. The CDR3 length is 14 residues.

This clone was counted only a few times. This sequence joins TRBV18 and TRBJ1-1; 9 nucleotides line up with TRBD1. Per the germline V gene, CDR1 is KGHSH and CDR2 is LQKENI. The CDR3 loop spans 17 amino acids. J was trimmed by 0 bases and V by 3 bases; bases with no gene match: 8. The chain's CDR3 is CASSPTGGARLNTEAFF. As DNA, the CDR3 is TGTGCCAGCTCACCCACAGGGGGCGCAAGATTGAACACTGAAGCTTTCTTT.